What follows is one T cell receptor beta chain and its context. V was cut by 7 bases and J by 4 bases, with 18 bases left in between. Germline V gene sequence: CDR1 MNHNS, CDR2 SASEGT. This CDR3 has 15 amino acids. This entry comes from a study of human T cells and chemical hapten exposure. The overall study: Patch tests applied 0.01% DPC to the upper back, read at 6 days. Slight differences in pooled library volume were the main source of varying TCR yields across samples.

Each CDR3 protein is one row after TCRdb ran MiXCR on the RACE reads. The repertoire includes 80,000 to 100,000 distinct CDR3 sequences, about 11% of them detected once, and roughly 1% sits in the top ten. Regarding time point: patch test 3, about 24 weeks after DPC sensitization. Treatment noted: therapeutic diphenylcyclopropenone sensitization with weekly scalp DPC. The sequencing used whole blood, collected in connection with sensitization to the hapten diphenylcyclopropenone (DPC). The chain is built from TRBV6-1 and TRBJ2-3; tentative D call: TRBD2 (6 bases). The sequence came from a woman between 25 and 40 years old with alopecia areata. Some clones in this sample may be carry-over from other donors' samples. The CDR3 is CASTETSFGSDTQYF. In DNA form, the CDR3 reads TGTGCCAGCACCGAAACTAGCTTTGGTTCAGATACGCAGTATTTT.